What follows are 20 T cell receptor beta chains derived from one specimen sequenced in a study of spatial heterogeneity in lung cancer. TCRdb processed the 5' RACE reads anew with MiXCR; each CDR3 protein has one entry. The sample shows some 120,000 distinct CDR3 sequences, 12% of them seen only once. Time point reported: blood at routine non-recurrence follow-up after resection. The authors sequenced whole RNA from tumor, nontumor lung or frozen PBMC without sorting. The sequences come from PBMCs, collected at follow-up. Every receptor here comes from a male donor with early-stage non-small cell lung cancer.

The chain joins TRBV6-2 or TRBV6-3 to TRBJ2-7; D perhaps matches TRBD2 (6 bases). Looked up from germline, CDR1 is MNHEY and CDR2 is SVGEGT. The CDR3 is 17 residues long. V shed 5 bases and J shed 7 bases, with 27 bases lying between them. In DNA form, the CDR3 reads TGTGCCAGCAGTCCACCGCAAGCCGGGGGAATCAAGGGGGAGCAGTACTTC. It translates to CASSPPQAGGIKGEQYF.

This clonotype was counted at least ten times. V usage is TRBV29-1 and J usage is TRBJ2-7; 7 positions agree with TRBD1. Germline V gene data show CDR1 as SQVTM and CDR2 as ANQGSEA. The V and J ends lost 8 bases and 2 bases, in that order; junction bases with no gene match: 24. The CDR3 spans 18 residues. The CDR3 loop reads CSSTRGIRQGGYPYEQYF. CDR3 bases: TGCAGCTCGACGAGGGGGATAAGACAGGGCGGATATCCCTACGAGCAGTACTTC.

As DNA, the CDR3 is TGTGCCAGCTCCTCCGCAGGGGGGGACTATGGCTACACCTTC. Its protein is CASSSAGGDYGYTF. This sequence joins TRBV28 and TRBJ1-2, with 7 bases identical to TRBD1. The CDR3 contains 14 residues. V lost 8 bases and J lost 3; bases outside the gene matches: 9. The germline V gene has CDR1 MDHEN and CDR2 SYDVKM.

The V gene is TRBV30, the J gene TRBJ1-1; no clear D. The V gene's germline CDR1 is GTSNPN and CDR2 SVGIG (reference sequence). Trimming shortened V by 4 bases and J by 4 bases, and 13 bases separated the two germline ends. This CDR3 is 13 amino acids long. The CDR3 DNA reads TGTGCCTGGATGAGAGATAAACCCACTGAAGCTTTCTTT. The encoded protein is CAWMRDKPTEAFF.

This chain links TRBV9 with TRBJ2-3; D uncertain. The CDR3 consists of 14 residues. The V end was cut by 0 bases, the J end by 6 bases, with 11 bases between. CDR1 and CDR2 from the germline V gene are SGDLS and YYNGEE. CDR3 sequence: CASSVANTGDTQYF. The CDR3 coding sequence is TGTGCCAGCAGCGTAGCCAATACGGGCGATACGCAGTATTTT.

Many counts were recorded for this clonotype. The V call is TRBV4-2, the J call TRBJ2-2; D may be TRBD1 (5 bases). The germline V gene encodes CDR1 LGHNA and CDR2 YNFKEQ. The germline V and J ends were trimmed by 0 bases and 1 base, with 6 bases remaining between them. The CDR3 loop spans 15 amino acids. CDR3 coding DNA: TGTGCCAGCAGCCAAGAGCAGGGGAACACCGGGGAGCTGTTTTTT. The encoded protein is CASSQEQGNTGELFF.

The DNA of the CDR3 is TGTGCCAGCAGACAAGGGGGCAGGGACACTGAAGCTTTCTTT. Translated: CASRQGGRDTEAFF. The rearrangement uses TRBV5-6 and TRBJ1-1; 7 bases are a match to TRBD1. CDR1 is SGHDT and CDR2 is YYEEEE in the germline V gene. Trimming took 5 bases from V and 3 from J; bases not matched to a gene: 7. The CDR3 loop spans 14 amino acids.

The chain uses TRBV19 and TRBJ2-7; D may correspond to TRBD1 or TRBD2 (5 bases each). CDR3 length: 14 residues. The germline gives CDR1 LNHDA, CDR2 SQIVND (reference sequence). Trimming removed 5 bases at V and 4 bases at J, with 15 bases between. For the CDR3, the DNA is TGTGCCAGTAGTCAAGCTTGGGGGATTTACGAGCAGTACTTC. As protein: CASSQAWGIYEQYF.

In its sample, this clonotype was seen a few times. This CDR3 is CSVRGGTGGNTGELFF. DNA for the CDR3: TGCAGCGTTAGAGGAGGGACAGGGGGTAACACCGGGGAGCTGTTTTTT. The rearrangement uses TRBV29-1 and TRBJ2-2; TRBD1 matches 11 bases. Germline trimming cut 5 bases from V and 2 bases from J; bases unmatched to any gene: 7. Germline V gene data show CDR1 as SQVTM and CDR2 as ANQGSEA. This CDR3 is built from 16 residues.

There are a few counts of this clonotype. The rearrangement joins TRBV2 to TRBJ1-1; no definite D call. V dropped 3 bases and J dropped 8 bases, with 7 bases sitting between them. This CDR3 is built from 11 residues. Germline CDR1 and CDR2: SNHLY and FYNNEI. The CDR3 DNA reads as TGTGCCAGCAGTGATTGGCTAGAAGCTTTCTTT. Residues: CASSDWLEAFF.

V usage is TRBV5-4 and J usage is TRBJ1-1; D gene unclear. CDR1 is SGHNT, CDR2 YYREEE, per germline (reference sequence). V lost 0 bases and J 1 base, leaving 4 bases between the germline ends. The CDR3 totals 13 residues. The CDR3 is CASSLVRNTEAFF. In nucleotides, the CDR3 is TGTGCCAGCAGCTTGGTTAGGAACACTGAAGCTTTCTTT.

This clonotype came up a few times. The chain recombines TRBV20-1 with TRBJ2-7; D is unresolved. The V end lost 0 bases, the J end lost 7 bases, and 16 bases lay between the germline ends. The CDR3 runs to 14 residues. Germline V gene data show CDR1 as DFQATT and CDR2 as SNEGSKA (reference sequence). As DNA, the CDR3 is TGCAGTGCTAGAGATATATCCGGCCCCGGTGAGCAGTACTTC. Amino acids: CSARDISGPGEQYF.

The rearrangement links TRBV30 to TRBJ1-2; 7 nucleotides align to TRBD1. The CDR3 is made up of 16 amino acids. The V gene's germline CDR1 is GTSNPN and CDR2 SVGIG (reference sequence). V shed 3 bases, J shed 4 bases, and the junction held 14 bases outside the gene matches. This chain's CDR3 is CAWRQGPKISTYGYTF. As DNA, the CDR3 is TGTGCCTGGAGACAGGGGCCCAAAATCTCTACCTATGGCTACACCTTC.

The V call is TRBV7-2, the J call TRBJ2-1; D unclear. Germline V gene lookup returns CDR1 SGHTA and CDR2 FQGNSA. The germline V and J ends were trimmed by 1 base and 6 bases, with 4 bases remaining between them. There are 12 residues in the CDR3. CDR3 DNA sequence: TGTGCCAGCAGCTTAGATCTCAATGAGCAGTTCTTC. Protein product: CASSLDLNEQFF.

This chain links TRBV4-2 with TRBJ1-4; TRBD1 aligns across 8 bases. Germline CDR1 and CDR2: LGHNA and YNFKEQ. The V gene end was trimmed by 0 bases and the J gene end by 7 bases; junction bases not matched to a gene: 13. CDR3 length: 18 amino acids. As DNA, the CDR3 is TGTGCCAGCAGCCAAGAGAGACAGGGGTCGGGAAGGGGTGAAAAACTGTTTTTT. Translating it yields CASSQERQGSGRGEKLFF.

V and J are TRBV28 and TRBJ1-5, with a tentative D call TRBD1 (5 bases). The CDR3 consists of 17 residues. V was trimmed by 0 bases and J by 8 bases, leaving 20 bases between them. CDR1 and CDR2 from the germline V gene are MDHEN and SYDVKM. This CDR3 reads CASSLWKGQGESKPQHF. The CDR3 DNA is TGTGCCAGCAGTTTATGGAAAGGGCAGGGAGAAAGTAAGCCCCAGCATTTT.

The chain has TRBV29-1 and TRBJ2-4; the D call may be TRBD1 or TRBD2 (6 bases each). This CDR3 comprises 14 residues. V shed 7 bases and J shed 8 bases, with 21 bases lying between them. Looked up from germline, CDR1 is SQVTM and CDR2 is ANQGSEA. CDR3 protein: CSAAHGGPMDIQYF. The DNA of the CDR3 is TGCAGCGCAGCTCATGGGGGGCCGATGGACATTCAGTACTTC.

V and J are TRBV5-1 and TRBJ2-2, with D maybe TRBD1 (5 bases). Germline CDR1 reads SGHRS; CDR2 reads YFSETQ. The CDR3 covers 14 residues. V dropped 4 bases and J dropped 3 bases, with 10 bases sitting between them. For the CDR3, the DNA is TGCGCCAGCAGCCCTGGACACTACACCGGGGAGCTGTTTTTT. Translation: CASSPGHYTGELFF. The variable domain in full, with the rest retrieved from reference TRBV5-1 and TRBJ2-2, is KAGVTQTPRYLIKTRGQQVTLSCSPISGHRSVSWYQQTPGQGLQFLFEYFSETQRNKGNFPGRFSGRQFSNSRSEMNVSTLELGDSALYLCASSPGHYTGELFFGEGSRLTVL.

The chain has TRBV9 and TRBJ2-5; no clear D gene. CDR1 is SGDLS, CDR2 YYNGEE, per germline. V lost 2 bases and J lost 1, with 6 bases in between. This CDR3 contains 13 residues. Here the CDR3 reads CASSVSAQETQYF. In DNA form, the CDR3 reads TGTGCCAGCAGCGTGTCAGCCCAAGAGACCCAGTACTTC.

In its sample, this clonotype was seen many times. This chain uses TRBV7-2 with TRBJ2-5; D is unclear. Trimming stripped 4 bases from V and 7 bases from J, with 10 bases between. CDR3 length: 12 amino acids. CDR1 is SGHTA, CDR2 FQGNSA, per germline. CDR3 region: CASSSRMTTQYF. CDR3 in DNA: TGTGCCAGCAGCTCTCGAATGACGACCCAGTACTTC.